This T cell receptor beta chain was observed in a study of control samples from healthy donors and cancer patients (TCRdb year 2020). Comments on this clone: This clone's antigen is unknown. Qualities for individual bases were not recorded, and no much larger clone is one base off.

Library method: the immunoSEQ multiplex PCR assay. Drawn from immuneACCESS, this table holds only the in-frame rearrangements with V and J called that TCRdb kept. Clones are partly lost; checked studies trace under half to an unresolved V gene and leave the rest unexplained. The sample contains a few hundred thousand clones, 80% to 95% of them found a single time. The ten largest clones capture just under 6.5% of the sample. CDR1 and CDR2, looked up from the germline V gene (reference sequence), are LNHNV and YYDKDF. The CDR3, cysteine through phenylalanine, is 14 amino acids long. Just the 42-base CDR3 DNA is kept, in frame starting at base 1. V is pared back by 0 bases and J by 1 base, with 3 bases lying between the germline termini.

This TCR was sampled from a man aged 35-49 years with head and neck cancer. In this chain, TRBV15 is recombined with TRBJ2-2, with no confidently assigned D gene. The sample was PBMCs. This receptor carries the CDR3 CATSRDMNTGELFF. The DNA sequence is as follows: TGTGCCACCAGCAGAGACATGAACACCGGGGAGCTGTTTTTT.